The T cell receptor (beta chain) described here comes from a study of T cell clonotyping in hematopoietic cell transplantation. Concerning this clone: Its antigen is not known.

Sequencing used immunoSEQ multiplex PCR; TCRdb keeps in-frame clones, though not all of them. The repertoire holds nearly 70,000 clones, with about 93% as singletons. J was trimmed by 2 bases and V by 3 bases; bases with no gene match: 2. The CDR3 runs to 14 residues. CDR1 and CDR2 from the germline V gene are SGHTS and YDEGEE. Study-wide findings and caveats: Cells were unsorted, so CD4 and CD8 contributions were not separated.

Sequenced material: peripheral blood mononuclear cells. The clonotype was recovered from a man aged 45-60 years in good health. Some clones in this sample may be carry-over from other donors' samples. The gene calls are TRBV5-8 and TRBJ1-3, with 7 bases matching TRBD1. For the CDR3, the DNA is TGTGCCAGCAGCTCCGACAGGGCTGGAAACACCATATATTTT. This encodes CASSSDRAGNTIYF.